These 30 T cell receptor beta chains were sequenced from one sample in a study of T cell responses to AZD1222 COVID-19 vaccine. Method: immunoSEQ multiplex PCR; TCRdb's copy keeps in-frame clones and lacks some. The repertoire holds 120,000 or so clones, with roughly 89% as singletons. Material: peripheral blood, obtained on day 0 of MenACWY control vaccination. The origin of the receptors is an adult in good health.

This chain joins TRBV9 and TRBJ2-7; 7 nucleotides match TRBD1. V lost 3 bases, J lost 0 bases, and 3 bases stayed unmatched. The CDR3 runs to 14 residues. Per germline, CDR1 SGDLS and CDR2 YYNGEE. The CDR3 sequence is CASSATGDSYEQYF. The CDR3 nucleotides are TGTGCCAGCAGCGCAACAGGGGACTCCTACGAGCAGTACTTC.

The chain uses TRBV5-1 and TRBJ1-2; 11 bases line up with TRBD1. The germline V gene has CDR1 SGHRS and CDR2 YFSETQ. V was pared by 0 bases and J by 6 bases, with 4 bases of the junction left unmatched. The CDR3 runs 15 residues. CDR3 bases: TGCGCCAGCAGCTTGGAGGCGGGACAGGGGGATGGCTACACCTTC. Protein: CASSLEAGQGDGYTF. The entire variable domain, with the rest obtained from reference TRBV5-1 and TRBJ1-2, is as follows: KAGVTQTPRYLIKTRGQQVTLSCSPISGHRSVSWYQQTPGQGLQFLFEYFSETQRNKGNFPGRFSGRQFSNSRSEMNVSTLELGDSALYLCASSLEAGQGDGYTFGSGTRLTVV.

This chain links TRBV4-2 with TRBJ2-1; D might be TRBD1 or TRBD2, each matching 5 bases. V was shortened by 1 base and J by 8 bases, with 12 bases between the two germline ends. Germline V CDR1 and CDR2: LGHNA, YNFKEQ. This CDR3 region has 14 residues. The chain's CDR3 is CASSQGGQGYEQFF. As DNA, the CDR3 is TGTGCCAGCAGCCAAGGAGGGCAGGGTTATGAGCAGTTCTTC.

The J gene is TRBJ2-1, the V gene TRBV11-2; D not resolved. The CDR3 sequence is 14 residues long. The ends were cut back, 5 bases at V and 6 bases at J, with 14 bases in the middle. CDR1 and CDR2 (germline): SGHAT, FQNNGV. The CDR3 DNA reads as TGTGCCAGCAGCCGAGAGAGAGTGGGCAATGAGCAGTTCTTC. Its translation: CASSRERVGNEQFF.

The chain recombines TRBV6-5 with TRBJ1-1; D gene ambiguous. The CDR3 covers 14 residues. Deletions cut 10 bases from V and 1 base from J, with 16 bases between. The germline CDR1 and CDR2 sequences are MNHEY and SVGAGI. This CDR3 is CATQLGWANTEAFF. As DNA, the CDR3 is TGTGCCACTCAGTTAGGGTGGGCGAACACTGAAGCTTTCTTT.

The chain couples TRBV5-1 to TRBJ1-3; 11 positions match TRBD1. After removal of 4 bases from V and 4 bases from J, the junction contained 7 bases not matched to a gene. The CDR3 has 16 amino acids. The germline CDR1 and CDR2 sequences are SGHRS and YFSETQ. The CDR3 protein is CASSPGQGASGNTIYF. The DNA of the CDR3 is TGCGCCAGCAGCCCAGGACAGGGGGCGTCGGGAAACACCATATATTTT. Drawing the rest from reference TRBV5-1 and TRBJ1-3, the complete variable domain is KAGVTQTPRYLIKTRGQQVTLSCSPISGHRSVSWYQQTPGQGLQFLFEYFSETQRNKGNFPGRFSGRQFSNSRSEMNVSTLELGDSALYLCASSPGQGASGNTIYFGEGSWLTVV.

This clone was counted a single time. The V and J genes are TRBV7-9 and TRBJ1-4, with a tentative D call TRBD1 (6 bases). The V end lost 3 bases, the J end lost 8 bases, and 16 bases lay between the germline ends. Germline assignment: CDR1 SEHNR and CDR2 FQNEAQ (reference sequence). This CDR3 spans 15 amino acids. Written as DNA, the CDR3 is TGTGCCAGCAGCTTTGGACAGAACTCATACGAAAAACTGTTTTTT. Its protein is CASSFGQNSYEKLFF.

The genes are TRBV7-3 and TRBJ2-1, with 11 bases matching TRBD2. The V gene end was trimmed by 5 bases and the J gene end by 7 bases; junction bases not matched to a gene: 4. Germline V gives CDR1 SGHTA, CDR2 FQGTGA. CDR3 size: 14 residues. The CDR3, as DNA: TGTGCCAGCAGCCCACTAGCGGGAGTAAATGAGCAGTTCTTC. The encoded protein is CASSPLAGVNEQFF.

V and J are TRBV2 and TRBJ2-1, with TRBD2 as a possible D gene (6 bases). Trimming removed 6 bases at V and 0 bases at J, with 9 bases between. The CDR3 consists of 14 residues. Per germline, CDR1 SNHLY and CDR2 FYNNEI. CDR3 protein: CASRGLSSYNEQFF. The DNA for the CDR3 is TGTGCCAGCAGGGGACTGAGCTCCTACAATGAGCAGTTCTTC.

The chain carries TRBV5-6 and TRBJ2-1; possible D gene TRBD2, 6 bases. Trimming took 4 bases from V and 13 from J, leaving 12 bases between them. This CDR3 has 11 residues. Germline CDR1 reads SGHDT; CDR2 reads YYEEEE. This CDR3 is CASSKEGPQFF. The CDR3 region has the DNA TGTGCCAGCAGCAAGGAGGGGCCTCAGTTCTTC.

The rearrangement uses TRBV27 and TRBJ2-1, with 9 nucleotides matching TRBD1. CDR1 is MNHEY and CDR2 is SMNVEV in the germline V gene (reference sequence). With 5 bases clipped from V and 4 bases from J, the junction kept 3 bases outside the gene matches. CDR3 length: 14 residues. Written as DNA, the CDR3 is TGTGCCAGCAGTAACAGGGGGCTGTACAATGAGCAGTTCTTC. Amino acids: CASSNRGLYNEQFF.

This clone was detected only once. The V call is TRBV10-3, the J call TRBJ1-5, with D possibly being TRBD1 (5 bases). The length of the CDR3 is 14 residues. Trimming cost V 10 bases and J 5 bases, with 18 bases left between them. Per germline, CDR1 ENHRY and CDR2 SYGVKD. The CDR3 spells CATQPGRDYQPQHF. The CDR3 DNA sequence: TGTGCCACCCAGCCGGGACGGGATTATCAGCCCCAGCATTTT.

This clone was recorded only once. The chain couples TRBV6-5 to TRBJ2-3; D may be TRBD1 (6 bases). CDR3 size: 15 residues. Trimming pared 7 bases from V and 6 bases from J, leaving 20 bases between. CDR1 and CDR2 (germline): MNHEY, SVGAGI. Here the CDR3 DNA reads TGTGCCAGCACCCTAGTGGACTCCACAGGGGATACGCAGTATTTT. This translates into CASTLVDSTGDTQYF.

This clone was detected only a few times. The rearrangement links TRBV28 to TRBJ2-7; possible D gene TRBD2, 5 bases. V was cut by 5 bases and J by 4 bases, with 9 bases left in between. The CDR3 has 12 amino acids. Germline V gene lookup returns CDR1 MDHEN and CDR2 SYDVKM. The CDR3 spells CASSQTGYEQYF. In nucleotides, the CDR3 is TGTGCCAGCAGTCAAACGGGATACGAGCAGTACTTC.

The chain is built from TRBV6-5 and TRBJ2-2, with TRBD1 identical over 9 bases. Germline V gives CDR1 MNHEY, CDR2 SVGAGI. V dropped 4 bases and J dropped 11; count of bases not matched to a gene: 2. The CDR3 runs 12 residues. CDR3 coding DNA: TGTGCCAGCAGTTCGACAGGGGGTGAGCTGTTTTTT. Its protein is CASSSTGGELFF.

CDR3 in amino acids: CASSQDSVLAKNIQYF. For the CDR3, the DNA is TGTGCCAGCAGCCAAGATTCTGTTCTAGCCAAAAACATTCAGTACTTC. This rearrangement joins TRBV3-1 (or the pseudogene TRBV3-2) to TRBJ2-4; D remains unclear. Germline CDR1 is LGHDT and CDR2 is YNNKEL (reference sequence). The CDR3 contains 16 residues. V gave up 0 bases and J gave up 0 bases, with 9 bases separating them.

The CDR3 DNA reads TGTGCCAGTTCGGACAGGCCAGGCTCAACTGAAGCTTTCTTT. This encodes CASSDRPGSTEAFF. The chain combines TRBV11-3 with TRBJ1-1; TRBD1 matches at 7 bases. CDR1 SGHNT and CDR2 YENEEA come from the germline V gene. This CDR3 spans 14 amino acids. J gave up 5 bases and V 9 bases, and 12 bases lay outside the gene matches.

The J gene is TRBJ2-1, the V gene TRBV24-1; TRBD2 might be the D (5 bases). The CDR3 covers 15 residues. The V end was cut by 9 bases, the J end by 8 bases, with 22 bases between. In germline, CDR1 is KGHDR, CDR2 SFDVKD. CDR3 in DNA: TGTGCCACCTCCTGGGCGGCGGCCGGGAAGTATGAGCAGTTCTTC. It specifies CATSWAAAGKYEQFF.

This clone was counted a single time. J is TRBJ2-5 and V is TRBV14; 9 bases are a match to TRBD1. CDR1 and CDR2 (germline): SGHDN, FVKESK. V shed 3 bases and J 0 bases; nucleotides not matched to a gene: 17. This CDR3 comprises 20 residues. CDR3 sequence (DNA): TGTGCCAGCAGCCAGGATACAGGGGGCGGATCGAATTGGTACCAAGAGACCCAGTACTTC. This gives the protein CASSQDTGGGSNWYQETQYF.

V and J are TRBV19 and TRBJ1-3; D remains ambiguous. Trimming removed 5 bases at V and 1 base at J, with 6 bases between. Looked up from germline, CDR1 is LNHDA and CDR2 is SQIVND (reference sequence). The CDR3 spans 13 residues. Written as DNA, the CDR3 is TGTGCCAGTAGTGTGAGGTCTGGAAACACCATATATTTT. This sequence encodes CASSVRSGNTIYF.

In this sample, this clone turned up once. The chain is built from TRBV5-4 and TRBJ2-4; D is possibly TRBD2 (6 bases). CDR1 SGHNT and CDR2 YYREEE come from the germline V gene (reference sequence). The germline V and J ends were trimmed by 0 bases and 2 bases, with 12 bases remaining between them. This CDR3 contains 16 residues. This chain's CDR3 is CASSLVTGDTKNIQYF. The DNA of the CDR3 is TGTGCCAGCAGCTTGGTTACGGGAGATACCAAAAACATTCAGTACTTC.

V usage is TRBV7-3 and J usage is TRBJ2-3; a weak D match, TRBD1 (7 bases). The germline V and J ends were trimmed by 6 bases and 3 bases, with 19 bases remaining between them. The CDR3 contains 16 residues. The germline V gene has CDR1 SGHTA and CDR2 FQGTGA. The CDR3 nucleotides read TGTGCCAGCAGATTGACAGCGGGCAGGGGGACAGATACGCAGTATTTT. Translation gives CASRLTAGRGTDTQYF. The full variable domain, completed using reference TRBV7-3 and TRBJ2-3, is GAGVSQTPSNKVTEKGKYVELRCDPISGHTALYWYRQSLGQGPEFLIYFQGTGAADDSGLPNDRFFAVRPEGSVSTLKIQRTERGDSAVYLCASRLTAGRGTDTQYFGPGTRLTVL.

The V gene is TRBV27, the J gene TRBJ2-7; 11 positions match TRBD2. With V trimmed by 5 bases and J by 5 bases, 8 bases remained unmatched. This CDR3 has 15 amino acids. Germline V CDR1 and CDR2: MNHEY, SMNVEV (reference sequence). The CDR3 sequence is CASSNRLAGWDEQYF. The CDR3 coding sequence is TGTGCCAGCAGTAACAGACTAGCGGGATGGGACGAGCAGTACTTC.

V usage is TRBV11-3 and J usage is TRBJ2-5; a possible D gene is TRBD1 (6 bases). V was shortened by 6 bases and J by 4 bases, with 15 bases between the two germline ends. This CDR3 spans 14 amino acids. Germline assignment: CDR1 SGHNT and CDR2 YENEEA. CDR3 region: CASRNTGSGETQYF. CDR3 DNA sequence: TGTGCCAGCAGAAATACAGGGAGCGGAGAGACCCAGTACTTC.

The chain links TRBV19 to TRBJ2-7; D gene ambiguous. The CDR3 has 14 residues. V shed 4 bases and J shed 0 bases, with 10 bases lying between them. The germline V gene has CDR1 LNHDA and CDR2 SQIVND (reference sequence). The CDR3 protein is CASSTQAFSYEQYF. The CDR3 DNA reads as TGTGCCAGTAGTACTCAGGCCTTCTCCTACGAGCAGTACTTC.

The chain links TRBV7-8 to TRBJ2-3; unclear D gene. This CDR3 has 13 residues. The germline V gene encodes CDR1 SGHVS and CDR2 FQNEAQ. Trimming left V 1 base short and J 5 bases short, with 7 bases between. CDR3 DNA sequence: TGTGCCAGCAGCTTAGGCCAGGAAGATACGCAGTATTTT. Its protein product is CASSLGQEDTQYF.

Comment on this clone: Distinct nucleotide sequences in the sample also encode this CDR3. This rearrangement joins TRBV9 to TRBJ2-1; D gene uncertain. Germline values: CDR1 SGDLS, CDR2 YYNGEE. CDR3 length: 13 residues. Trimming cost V 0 bases and J 4 bases, with 5 bases left between them. The CDR3: CASSVGDYNEQFF. The CDR3 DNA is TGTGCCAGCAGCGTAGGTGATTACAATGAGCAGTTCTTC.

The rearrangement links TRBV7-9 to TRBJ2-7, with TRBD2 matching over 9 bases. The CDR3 has 16 residues. The V and J ends lost 5 bases and 0 bases, in that order; junction bases with no gene match: 8. Germline V lookup: CDR1 SEHNR, CDR2 FQNEAQ (reference sequence). In DNA, the CDR3 is TGTGCCAGCAGCCCTTATGCGGGACTAGCCTCCTACGAGCAGTACTTC. As protein: CASSPYAGLASYEQYF.

DNA for the CDR3: TGTGCCAGCAGTTTCCGGACAGACAATGAAAAACTGTTTTTT. As protein: CASSFRTDNEKLFF. The chain has TRBV27 and TRBJ1-4; a weak D match, TRBD1 (6 bases). The CDR3 sequence is 14 residues long. The germline gives CDR1 MNHEY, CDR2 SMNVEV (reference sequence). Trimming shortened V by 3 bases and J by 5 bases, and 10 bases separated the two germline ends.

This clone appeared a single time. The chain links TRBV12-3 or TRBV12-4 to TRBJ1-5, with D maybe TRBD1 (6 bases). CDR3 length equals 13 residues. V was pared by 5 bases and J by 4 bases, with 9 bases between. DNA of the CDR3: TGTGCCAGCAGTGGACAGCCTAATCAGCCCCAGCATTTT. It is translated as CASSGQPNQPQHF.